These 19 T cell receptor beta chains came from one sample sequenced in a study of shared T cell receptors in the human thymus. Measured with immunoSEQ multiplex PCR; TCRdb has only the in-frame clones, and not every one. The repertoire holds approximately 730,000 clones, with over 75% as singletons. This sample also appeared in a second study, on human thymus T cells.

The sequenced material came from thymocytes. These TCRs come from a girl under three years old with a congenital heart defect.

This chain uses TRBV6-5 with TRBJ1-1, with a weak D call TRBD1 (5 bases). This CDR3 contains 12 residues. Germline assignment: CDR1 MNHEY and CDR2 SVGAGI. Trimming took off 3 bases at V and 11 bases at J, with 13 bases between the two ends. CDR3 amino acids: CASSYEGRRAFF. The CDR3 DNA reads TGTGCCAGCAGTTATGAGGGGAGGAGGGCTTTCTTT.

This clone appeared once. The chain uses TRBV10-1 and TRBJ1-5, with TRBD1 matching 9 bases. Germline V gives CDR1 WNHNN, CDR2 SYGVQD (reference sequence). CDR3 size: 15 residues. Germline trimming cut 3 bases from V and 6 bases from J; bases unmatched to any gene: 6. The CDR3 bases are TGCGCCAGCAGTGAAGGGGGACAGGGAAGTCAGCCCCAGCATTTT. It is translated as CASSEGGQGSQPQHF.

The gene calls are TRBV4-2 and TRBJ2-2, with 11 bases aligning to TRBD1. The J segment lost 3 bases and the V segment lost 1 base, leaving 10 bases of the junction unmatched. The germline V gene has CDR1 LGHNA and CDR2 YNFKEQ. This CDR3 has 19 amino acids. The CDR3 region has the DNA TGTGCCAGCAGCCAAGGGAAGGACAGGGGGCAGGATTACACCGGGGAGCTGTTTTTT. This gives the protein CASSQGKDRGQDYTGELFF.

The chain employs TRBV2 and TRBJ1-2, with a weak D call TRBD1 (5 bases). The CDR3 length is 20 residues. The V gene's germline CDR1 is SNHLY and CDR2 FYNNEI. V dropped 6 bases and J dropped 8 bases, with 37 bases sitting between them. The CDR3 DNA follows: TGTGCCAGCAGGGATGACAGCCCCAAGCCCGGATTTGGACCTCGGCTGGGCTACACCTTC. It is translated as CASRDDSPKPGFGPRLGYTF.

The rearrangement joins TRBV6-7 to TRBJ2-1, with 7 bases matching TRBD2. TRBV6-7 is an open reading frame whose function is uncertain. The CDR3 has 17 amino acids. Losses at the gene ends were 6 bases for V and 4 bases for J; bases not matched to a gene: 15. Here the CDR3 reads CASRGWEGAAMYNEQFF. CDR3 sequence (DNA): TGTGCCAGCAGGGGATGGGAGGGCGCGGCGATGTACAATGAGCAGTTCTTC.

The rearrangement links TRBV6-5 to TRBJ1-1; 11 bases are a match to TRBD1. Germline CDR1 MNHEY, CDR2 SVGAGI. Losses at the gene ends were 6 bases for V and 8 bases for J; bases not matched to a gene: 8. The CDR3 spans 14 residues. The CDR3 nucleotides are TGTGCCAGCAGCGCGGACAGGGGGCTCGGGGAAGCTTTCTTT. Amino acid sequence: CASSADRGLGEAFF.

This chain joins TRBV6-5 and TRBJ1-2, with D possibly TRBD1 on 6 matching bases. From germline, CDR1 is MNHEY and CDR2 SVGAGI. The CDR3 consists of 13 residues. V lost 2 bases, J lost 11 bases, and 15 bases lay in between. The CDR3 region is CASSYLDSTGYTF. DNA for the CDR3: TGTGCCAGCAGTTACCTGGACTCCACAGGGTACACCTTC.

The chain links TRBV10-2 to TRBJ2-7, with D possibly TRBD2 on 6 matching bases. Germline V gives CDR1 WSHSY, CDR2 SAAADI. The CDR3 totals 14 residues. The V end lost 9 bases, the J end lost 3 bases, and 18 bases lay between the germline ends. This CDR3 reads CASWTTGRIYEQYF. The CDR3, as DNA: TGCGCCAGTTGGACAACGGGGAGGATCTACGAGCAGTACTTC.

The chain joins TRBV6-8 to TRBJ1-1, with 7 positions matching TRBD1. Losses at the gene ends were 5 bases for V and 10 bases for J; bases not matched to a gene: 13. This CDR3 spans 14 amino acids. Germline CDR1 is MNHGY and CDR2 is SAAAGT. The CDR3: CASSPDPRGVGAFF. The CDR3 DNA is TGTGCCAGCAGTCCGGACCCCAGGGGGGTAGGAGCTTTCTTT.

Only one count was recorded for this clone. CDR3 DNA sequence: TGTGCCAGCAGTGAATATACCCCGGGGTTTTCTGAAGCTTTCTTT. This codes for CASSEYTPGFSEAFF. The gene calls are TRBV25-1 and TRBJ1-1; D gene uncertain. The CDR3 loop spans 15 amino acids. V was pared by 0 bases and J by 6 bases, with 14 bases between. The germline gives CDR1 MGHDK, CDR2 SYGVNS.

This rearrangement joins TRBV2 to TRBJ1-2; possible D gene TRBD1, 6 bases. The CDR3 totals 15 residues. V was cut by 7 bases and J by 3 bases, with 18 bases left in between. Germline V lookup: CDR1 SNHLY, CDR2 FYNNEI. CDR3 residues: CASTNSGEGHYGYTF. In DNA form, the CDR3 reads TGTGCCAGCACCAACTCAGGGGAGGGCCACTATGGCTACACCTTC.

The table lists this clone with a count of one. This sequence joins TRBV11-2 and TRBJ2-7, with D unclear. Germline-derived CDR1 and CDR2 are SGHAT and FQNNGV. The V gene lost 3 bases and the J gene lost 2 bases, with 8 bases spanning the gap. CDR3 length: 13 amino acids. In DNA, the CDR3 is TGTGCCAGCAGCTTTGTAGTCACCTACGAGCAGTACTTC. This sequence encodes CASSFVVTYEQYF. The full variable domain, with the rest looked up from reference TRBV11-2 and TRBJ2-7, is EAGVAQSPRYKIIEKRQSVAFWCNPISGHATLYWYQQILGQGPKLLIQFQNNGVVDDSQLPKDRFSAERLKGVDSTLKIQPAKLEDSAVYLCASSFVVTYEQYFGPGTRLTVT.

This clone was detected only once. The chain links TRBV18 to TRBJ1-1; D is perhaps TRBD1 (6 bases). The ends were cut back, 3 bases at V and 0 bases at J, with 14 bases in the middle. The V gene's germline CDR1 is KGHSH and CDR2 LQKENI. CDR3 size: 16 residues. CDR3 amino acids: CASSPTGRGMNTEAFF. The CDR3 DNA reads as TGTGCCAGCTCACCCACAGGGAGAGGAATGAACACTGAAGCTTTCTTT.

The chain uses TRBV10-3 and TRBJ1-5; D call uncertain. Trimming shortened V by 10 bases and J by 0 bases, and 10 bases separated the two germline ends. The CDR3 has 13 amino acids. Germline V gene lookup returns CDR1 ENHRY and CDR2 SYGVKD. DNA for the CDR3: TGTGCCAGCAGGCAGGATAGCAATCAGCCCCAGCATTTT. It codes for CASRQDSNQPQHF.

V usage is TRBV6-1 and J usage is TRBJ1-5, with a weak D call TRBD1 (6 bases). Trimming removed 7 bases at V and 3 bases at J, with 16 bases between. Germline V lookup: CDR1 MNHNS, CDR2 SASEGT. CDR3 length: 15 residues. This CDR3 is CASTHREGFNQPQHF. CDR3 DNA sequence: TGTGCCAGCACCCACAGGGAAGGGTTCAATCAGCCCCAGCATTTT.

The CDR3 here is CASSLVLRTTLTYNEQFF. CDR3 nucleotides: TGCGCCAGCAGCTTGGTACTGCGGACAACGCTCACCTACAATGAGCAGTTCTTC. The rearrangement joins TRBV5-1 to TRBJ2-1, with D possibly being TRBD1 (5 bases). The germline gives CDR1 SGHRS, CDR2 YFSETQ. V was trimmed by 0 bases and J by 2 bases, leaving 18 bases between them. The CDR3 is 18 amino acids.

The chain couples TRBV7-2 to TRBJ2-1; D possibly corresponds to TRBD1 (5 bases). The CDR3 is 15 amino acids. The germline V and J ends were trimmed by 8 bases and 0 bases, with 14 bases remaining between them. Germline CDR1 and CDR2: SGHTA and FQGNSA. Here the CDR3 DNA reads TGTGCCAGCCTGATAGGGGCTTCCTCCTACAATGAGCAGTTCTTC. Translating it yields CASLIGASSYNEQFF.

The chain combines TRBV18 with TRBJ1-5; D is possibly TRBD1 (5 bases). The CDR3 runs 15 residues. Germline V gives CDR1 KGHSH, CDR2 LQKENI. V lost 1 base, J lost 4 bases, and 11 bases lay in between. The CDR3 nucleotides are TGTGCCAGCTCACCACGGCCAGGGCAGAATCAGCCCCAGCATTTT. It is translated as CASSPRPGQNQPQHF.

The V and J genes are TRBV4-3 and TRBJ1-3; unclear D gene. The germline V gene encodes CDR1 LGHNA and CDR2 YSLEER. The V end lost 0 bases, the J end lost 0 bases, and 15 bases lay between the germline ends. The CDR3 totals 18 residues. The CDR3 nucleotides are TGCGCCAGCAGCCAAGATCCCAGATTATTCTCCTCTGGAAACACCATATATTTT. Its protein product is CASSQDPRLFSSGNTIYF.